This T cell receptor (beta chain) was observed in a study of siplizumab effects on memory and regulatory T cells. Overall study results and limits: Mappable alloreactive CD4+ clones averaged around 71% Treg-derived with siplizumab versus less than 30% in controls. It seemed that naive T cells were more diverse than memory cells and were major contributors to the alloresponse. Sequences below about 10^-5 frequency were poorly captured, and few alloreactive clones mapped to unstimulated subsets.

Concerning this clone: Its antigen is currently unknown.

V was shortened by 1 base and J by 5 bases, with 18 bases between the two germline ends. CDR3 length: 16 amino acids. Germline V lookup: CDR1 MGHRA, CDR2 YSYEKL. The protocol was immunoSEQ multiplex PCR, while the TCRdb copy is restricted to in-frame clones and leaves out a portion. The sample lists about 7,400 clones, more than 60% seen once, with around 50% in the top ten. The rearrangement uses TRBV4-1 and TRBJ2-7; D is possibly TRBD2 (6 bases). Sequencing was performed on effector memory CD8+ T cells sorted from blood. As to subset: unstimulated CD8+ effector memory T cells. This TCR derives from a human donor in good health. In DNA, the CDR3 is TGCGCCAGCAGCCAAGCTCCGCCGGGAGCTCCCAACGAGCAGTACTTC. Residues: CASSQAPPGAPNEQYF.